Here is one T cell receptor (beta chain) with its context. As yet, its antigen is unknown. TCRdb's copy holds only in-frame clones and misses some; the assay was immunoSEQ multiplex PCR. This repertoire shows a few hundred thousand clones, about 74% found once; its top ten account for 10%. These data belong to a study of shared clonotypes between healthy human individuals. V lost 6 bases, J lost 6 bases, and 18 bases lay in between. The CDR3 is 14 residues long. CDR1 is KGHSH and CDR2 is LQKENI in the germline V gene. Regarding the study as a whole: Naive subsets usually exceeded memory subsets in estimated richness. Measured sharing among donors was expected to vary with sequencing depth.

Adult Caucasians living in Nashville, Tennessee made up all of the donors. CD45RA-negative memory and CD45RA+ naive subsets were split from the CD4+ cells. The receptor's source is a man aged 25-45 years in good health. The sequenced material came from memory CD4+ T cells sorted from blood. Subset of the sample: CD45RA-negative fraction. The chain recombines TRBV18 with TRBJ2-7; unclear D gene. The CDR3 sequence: CASSQGAGGREQYF. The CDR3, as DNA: TGTGCCAGCTCCCAAGGAGCCGGTGGCCGCGAGCAGTACTTC.